This TCR beta chain stems from a study of blood T cell repertoires in COVID-19. Across the study: The analysed material was cDNA or gDNA that came from T cells, B-cell-depleted T cells, or PBMCs.

In the authors' workflow: Nucleated cell counts were estimated from reference gene primer amplification. The repertoire was sequenced with immunoSEQ multiplex PCR; TCRdb's copy has only in-frame clones and lacks some. The V and J calls and clone size are taken from that table; D and trimming were inferred from the DNA. The top ten clones hold approximately 10% of a sample with about 120,000 clones, 65% to 90% of them seen once. This CDR3 comprises 15 residues. The V gene's germline CDR1 is SGHRS and CDR2 YFSETQ. The J segment lost 6 bases and the V segment lost 0 bases, leaving 8 bases of the junction unmatched.

The sequenced material came from peripheral blood. This TCR derives from a man older than 75 with acute or convalescent COVID-19. The chain links TRBV5-1 to TRBJ1-2; 7 bases are a match to TRBD1. The CDR3 protein is CASSLGGVGGHGYTF. DNA of the CDR3: TGCGCCAGCAGCTTGGGGGGGGTAGGGGGCCATGGCTACACCTTC.